Here is one T cell receptor (beta chain) with its context. Its cognate antigen is unknown. Reverse transcription of all isolated RNA meant that expressed TCRB transcripts were sequenced. Clones were sequenced by immunoSEQ multiplex PCR, and TCRdb holds only the in-frame ones, with some missing. The table includes hundreds of thousands of clones, 11% to 15% detected once. The data were taken from a study of beta chain features in type 1 diabetes. Study-level background: The number of sorted cells examined across all samples was some 100 million. Overall study results and limits: Type 1 diabetes patients had moderately but significantly shorter TCRB CDR3s in all four CD4+ subsets.

From germline, CDR1 is SEHNR and CDR2 FQNEAQ (reference sequence). V lost 4 bases to trimming and J lost 0 bases, with 8 bases between them. The CDR3 totals 14 residues. Stem cell-like memory, regulatory, central memory and naive CD4+ cells were sorted via CD45RO/CCR7/CD25/CD127/CD95/CD27. This rearrangement joins TRBV7-9 to TRBJ2-3; D call uncertain. Sequencing input: naive CD4+ T cells from blood. The receptor was isolated from a man aged 18-30 years with type 1 diabetes. For the CDR3, the DNA is TGTGCCAGCAGCTCACCGATAAGCACAGATACGCAGTATTTT. This translates into CASSSPISTDTQYF.